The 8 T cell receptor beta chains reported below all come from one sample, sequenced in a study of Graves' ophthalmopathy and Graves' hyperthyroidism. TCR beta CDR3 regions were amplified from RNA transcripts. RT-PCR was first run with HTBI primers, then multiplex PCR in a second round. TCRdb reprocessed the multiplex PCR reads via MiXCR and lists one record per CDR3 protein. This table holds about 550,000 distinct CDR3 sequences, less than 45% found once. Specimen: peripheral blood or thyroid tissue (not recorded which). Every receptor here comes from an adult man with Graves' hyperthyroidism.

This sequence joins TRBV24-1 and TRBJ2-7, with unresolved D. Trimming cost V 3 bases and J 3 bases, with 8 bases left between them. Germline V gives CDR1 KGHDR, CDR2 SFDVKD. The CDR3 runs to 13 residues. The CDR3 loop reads CATSDGSIYEQYF. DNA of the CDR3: TGTGCCACCAGTGATGGAAGTATCTACGAGCAGTACTTC.

CDR3 sequence (DNA): TGTGCCAGCAGCCCCGGACTAGCGGGGAAGCGGAAGACCCAGCATTTT. It yields the protein CASSPGLAGKRKTQHF. This chain joins TRBV11-2 and TRBJ1-5; the D is unclear. The V and J ends lost 5 bases and 11 bases respectively, with 25 bases between them. From germline, CDR1 is SGHAT and CDR2 FQNNGV. The CDR3 spans 16 residues.

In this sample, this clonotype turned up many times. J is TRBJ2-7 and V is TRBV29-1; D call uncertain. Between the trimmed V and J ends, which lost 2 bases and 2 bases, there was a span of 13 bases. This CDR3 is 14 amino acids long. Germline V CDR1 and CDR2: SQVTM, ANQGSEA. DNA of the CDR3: TGCAGCGTTGAACTGCGTGACGGAACCTACGAGCAGTACTTC. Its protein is CSVELRDGTYEQYF.

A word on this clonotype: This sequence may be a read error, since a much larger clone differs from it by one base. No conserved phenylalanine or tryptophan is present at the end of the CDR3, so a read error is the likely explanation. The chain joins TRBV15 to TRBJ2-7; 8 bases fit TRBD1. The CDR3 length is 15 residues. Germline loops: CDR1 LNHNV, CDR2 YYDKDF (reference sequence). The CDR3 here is CATSRDRGSSYEQYL. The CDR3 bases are TGTGCCACCAGTAGAGACAGGGGAAGCTCCTACGAGCAGTACCTC.

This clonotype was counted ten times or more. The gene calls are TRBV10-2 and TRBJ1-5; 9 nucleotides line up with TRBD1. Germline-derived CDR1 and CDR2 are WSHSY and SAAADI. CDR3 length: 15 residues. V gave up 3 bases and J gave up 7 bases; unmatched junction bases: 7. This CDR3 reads CASSETGTGIQPQHF. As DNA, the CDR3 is TGCGCCAGCAGTGAAACAGGGACAGGGATCCAGCCCCAGCATTTT.

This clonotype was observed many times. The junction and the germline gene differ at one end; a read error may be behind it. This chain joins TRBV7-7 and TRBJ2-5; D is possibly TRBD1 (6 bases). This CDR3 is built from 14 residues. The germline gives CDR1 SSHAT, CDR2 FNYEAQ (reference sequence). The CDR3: CASSFGQGLETQYF. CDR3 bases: TGTGCTAGCAGCTTTGGTCAGGGGCTGGAGACCCAGTACTTC.

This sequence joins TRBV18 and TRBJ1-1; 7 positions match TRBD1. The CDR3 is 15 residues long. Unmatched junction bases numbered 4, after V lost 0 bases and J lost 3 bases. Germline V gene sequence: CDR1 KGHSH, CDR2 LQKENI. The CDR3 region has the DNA TGTGCCAGCTCACCACCAGACAGGGATTACACTGAAGCTTTCTTT. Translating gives CASSPPDRDYTEAFF.

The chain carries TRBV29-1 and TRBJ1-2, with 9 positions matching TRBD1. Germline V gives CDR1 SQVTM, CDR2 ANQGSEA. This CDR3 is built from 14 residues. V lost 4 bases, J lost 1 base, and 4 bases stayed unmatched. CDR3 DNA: TGCAGCGTTGGAAGACAGGGGGTTAACTATGGCTACACCTTC. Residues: CSVGRQGVNYGYTF.